These 6 T cell receptor beta chains share one sample of origin, sequenced in a study of T cells in localized non-small cell lung cancer. Here immunoSEQ multiplex PCR was the method, and the copy in TCRdb shows in-frame clones only, minus some. The sample consists of 45,000 to 60,000 clones, just over 85% of them appearing once. The source material was peripheral blood, sampled before any cancer treatment. All receptors derive from a woman between 35 and 70 years old with stage I lung adenocarcinoma.

The chain joins TRBV19 to TRBJ1-1, with D uncertain. Trimming removed 7 bases from V and 5 bases from J, with 20 bases in between. CDR3 length equals 15 residues. Germline V gene data show CDR1 as LNHDA and CDR2 as SQIVND (reference sequence). In DNA, the CDR3 is TGTGCCAGTATATTATTAGGGTCTGGCGGGACTGAAGCTTTCTTT. It codes for CASILLGSGGTEAFF.

The CDR3 protein is CASSLSGQGAETQYF. The CDR3 DNA reads as TGCGCCAGCAGCCTATCTGGACAGGGCGCGGAGACCCAGTACTTC. The chain is built from TRBV5-1 and TRBJ2-5; 8 positions agree with TRBD1. The V and J ends lost 4 bases and 5 bases, in that order; junction bases with no gene match: 10. Germline V gene sequence: CDR1 SGHRS, CDR2 YFSETQ. The CDR3 has 15 amino acids.

This sequence joins TRBV18 and TRBJ1-5; possibly TRBD1 for D (6 bases). The CDR3 has 14 residues. The germline gives CDR1 KGHSH, CDR2 LQKENI. Trimming took 5 bases from V and 3 from J, leaving 11 bases between them. The CDR3 sequence is CASSRTAVNQPQHF. CDR3 sequence (DNA): TGTGCCAGCTCAAGGACAGCGGTCAATCAGCCCCAGCATTTT.

This chain uses TRBV28 with TRBJ1-6, with D uncertain. The germline CDR1 and CDR2 sequences are MDHEN and SYDVKM. Trimming left V 2 bases short and J 7 bases short, with 12 bases between. The CDR3 is made up of 15 amino acids. This chain's CDR3 is CASSLRPPRNSPLHF. The CDR3, as DNA: TGTGCCAGCAGTTTACGGCCCCCGAGGAATTCACCCCTCCACTTT.

In this sample, this clone turned up once. The gene calls are TRBV15 and TRBJ1-4; D remains unclear. The V gene's germline CDR1 is LNHNV and CDR2 YYDKDF (reference sequence). This CDR3 contains 13 residues. Trimming shortened V by 0 bases and J by 5 bases, and 4 bases separated the two germline ends. Here the CDR3 reads CATSRDDNEKLFF. Written as DNA, the CDR3 is TGTGCCACCAGCAGAGACGACAATGAAAAACTGTTTTTT.

The chain links TRBV11-3 to TRBJ1-2; D ambiguous. Germline CDR1 SGHNT, CDR2 YENEEA. CDR3 length equals 14 residues. V was trimmed by 5 bases and J by 2 bases, leaving 12 bases between them. The CDR3 region has the DNA TGTGCCAGCAGCCCCCGTGGGGAGAACTATGGCTACACCTTC. Encoded protein: CASSPRGENYGYTF.